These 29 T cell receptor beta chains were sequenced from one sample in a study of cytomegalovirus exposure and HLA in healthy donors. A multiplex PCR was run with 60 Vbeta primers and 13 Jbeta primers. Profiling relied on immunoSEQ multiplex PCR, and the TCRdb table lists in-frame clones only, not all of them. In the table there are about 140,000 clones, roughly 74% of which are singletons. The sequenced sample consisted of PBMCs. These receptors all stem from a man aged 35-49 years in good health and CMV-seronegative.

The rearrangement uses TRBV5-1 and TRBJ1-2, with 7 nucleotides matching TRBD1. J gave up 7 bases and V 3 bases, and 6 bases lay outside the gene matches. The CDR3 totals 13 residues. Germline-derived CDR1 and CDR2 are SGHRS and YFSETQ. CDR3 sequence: CASSSDRVGGYTF. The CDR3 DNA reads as TGCGCCAGCAGCTCCGACAGGGTAGGTGGCTACACCTTC.

CDR3 sequence: CASRHARGGGTEAFF. The CDR3 DNA follows: TGTGCCAGCAGGCACGCTCGAGGGGGTGGGACTGAAGCTTTCTTT. This chain uses TRBV6-1 with TRBJ1-1, with D possibly TRBD1 on 6 matching bases. The V gene lost 6 bases and the J gene lost 5 bases, with 19 bases spanning the gap. In germline, CDR1 is MNHNS, CDR2 SASEGT. This CDR3 has 15 residues.

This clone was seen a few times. In DNA, the CDR3 is TGCGCCAGCAGCTTTTCGGGACAGGGCAGGACAGATACGCAGTATTTT. It translates to CASSFSGQGRTDTQYF. This chain links TRBV5-1 with TRBJ2-3; 9 bases fit TRBD1. From germline, CDR1 is SGHRS and CDR2 YFSETQ. This CDR3 has 16 residues. V was pared by 2 bases and J by 3 bases, with 7 bases of the junction left unmatched.

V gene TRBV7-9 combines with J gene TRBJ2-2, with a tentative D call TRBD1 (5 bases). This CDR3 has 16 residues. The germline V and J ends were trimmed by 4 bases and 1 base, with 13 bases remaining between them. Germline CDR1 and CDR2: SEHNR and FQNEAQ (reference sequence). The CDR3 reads CASSSRQPWNTGELFF. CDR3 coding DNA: TGTGCCAGCAGCTCCAGACAGCCCTGGAACACCGGGGAGCTGTTTTTT.

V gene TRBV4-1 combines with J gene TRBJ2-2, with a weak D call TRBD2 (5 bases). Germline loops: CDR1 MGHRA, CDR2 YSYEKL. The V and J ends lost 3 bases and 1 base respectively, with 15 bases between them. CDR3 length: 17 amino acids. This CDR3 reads CASSHAVGVGNTGELFF. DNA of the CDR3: TGCGCCAGCAGCCATGCCGTCGGGGTTGGGAACACCGGGGAGCTGTTTTTT.

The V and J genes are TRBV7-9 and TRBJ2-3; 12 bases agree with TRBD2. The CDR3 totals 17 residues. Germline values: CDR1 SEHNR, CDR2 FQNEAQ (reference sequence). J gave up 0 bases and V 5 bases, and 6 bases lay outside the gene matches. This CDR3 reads CASSPPTSGGSTDTQYF. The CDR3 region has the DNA TGTGCCAGCAGCCCCCCGACTAGCGGGGGCAGCACAGATACGCAGTATTTT.

The CDR3 loop is CSVEGQGSGANVLTF. Written as DNA, the CDR3 is TGCAGCGTTGAAGGGCAGGGGTCAGGGGCCAACGTCCTGACTTTC. The rearrangement joins TRBV29-1 to TRBJ2-6; TRBD1 is a possible D gene (6 bases). Per the germline V gene, CDR1 is SQVTM and CDR2 is ANQGSEA. The CDR3 runs 15 residues. Trimming removed 1 base from V and 4 bases from J, with 11 bases in between.

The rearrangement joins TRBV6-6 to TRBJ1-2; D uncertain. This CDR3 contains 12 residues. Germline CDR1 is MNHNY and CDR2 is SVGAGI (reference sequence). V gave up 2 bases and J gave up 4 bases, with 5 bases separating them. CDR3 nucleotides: TGTGCCAGCAGTTACATGAGCTATGGCTACACCTTC. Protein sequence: CASSYMSYGYTF.

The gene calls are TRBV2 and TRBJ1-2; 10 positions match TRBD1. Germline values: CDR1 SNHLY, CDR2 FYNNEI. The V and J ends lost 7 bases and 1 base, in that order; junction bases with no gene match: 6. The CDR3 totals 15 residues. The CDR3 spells CASTPDRGNNYGYTF. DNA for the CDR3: TGTGCCAGCACTCCGGACAGGGGGAATAACTATGGCTACACCTTC.

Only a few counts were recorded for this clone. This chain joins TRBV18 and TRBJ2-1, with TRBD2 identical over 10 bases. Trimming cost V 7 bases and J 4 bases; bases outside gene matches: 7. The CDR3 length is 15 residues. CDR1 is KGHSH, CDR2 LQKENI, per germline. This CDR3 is CASCSLAGSYNEQFF. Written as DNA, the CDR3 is TGTGCCAGCTGCTCACTAGCGGGGTCATACAATGAGCAGTTCTTC.

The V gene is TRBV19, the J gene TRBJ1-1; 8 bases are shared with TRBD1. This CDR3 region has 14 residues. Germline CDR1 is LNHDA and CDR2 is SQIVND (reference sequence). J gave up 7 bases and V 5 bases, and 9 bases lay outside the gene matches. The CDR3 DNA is TGTGCCAGTAGTCACCCCCAGGGGGCGGATGAAGCTTTCTTT. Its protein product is CASSHPQGADEAFF. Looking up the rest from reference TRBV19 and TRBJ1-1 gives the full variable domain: DGGITQSPKYLFRKEGQNVTLSCEQNLNHDAMYWYRQDPGQGLRLIYYSQIVNDFQKGDIAEGYSVSREKKESFPLTVTSAQKNPTAFYLCASSHPQGADEAFFGQGTRLTVV.

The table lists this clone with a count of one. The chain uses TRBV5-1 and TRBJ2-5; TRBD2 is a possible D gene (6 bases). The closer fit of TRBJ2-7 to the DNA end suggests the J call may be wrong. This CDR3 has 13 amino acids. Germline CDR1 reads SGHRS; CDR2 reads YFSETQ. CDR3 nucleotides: TGCGCCAGCAGCCGGGACTCGAGGGACGAGCAGTACTTC. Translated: CASSRDSRDEQYF.

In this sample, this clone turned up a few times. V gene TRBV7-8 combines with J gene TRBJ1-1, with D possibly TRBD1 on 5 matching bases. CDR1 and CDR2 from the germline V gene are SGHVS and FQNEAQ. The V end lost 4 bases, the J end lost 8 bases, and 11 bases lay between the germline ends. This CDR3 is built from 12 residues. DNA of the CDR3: TGTGCCAGCAGCTCAAAGGGGCGCGAAGCTTTCTTT. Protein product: CASSSKGREAFF.

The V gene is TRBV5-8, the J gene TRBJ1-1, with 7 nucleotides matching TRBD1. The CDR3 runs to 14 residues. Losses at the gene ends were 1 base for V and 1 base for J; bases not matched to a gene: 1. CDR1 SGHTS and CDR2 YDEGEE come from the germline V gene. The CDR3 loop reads CASSLNRGNTEAFF. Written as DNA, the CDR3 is TGTGCCAGCAGCTTGAACAGGGGGAACACTGAAGCTTTCTTT.

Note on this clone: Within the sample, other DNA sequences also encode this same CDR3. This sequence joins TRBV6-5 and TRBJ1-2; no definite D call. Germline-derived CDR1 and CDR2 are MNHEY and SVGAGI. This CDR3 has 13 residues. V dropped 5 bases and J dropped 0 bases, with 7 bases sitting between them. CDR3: CASSGTANYGYTF. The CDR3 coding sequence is TGTGCCAGCAGTGGTACGGCTAACTATGGCTACACCTTC.

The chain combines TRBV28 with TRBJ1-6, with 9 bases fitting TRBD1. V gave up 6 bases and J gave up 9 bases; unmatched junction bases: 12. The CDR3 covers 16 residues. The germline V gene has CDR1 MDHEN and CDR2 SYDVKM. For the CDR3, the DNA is TGTGCCAGCAGCACTCTGCCCGGGACAGGGTTTTCACCCCTCCACTTT. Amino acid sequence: CASSTLPGTGFSPLHF.

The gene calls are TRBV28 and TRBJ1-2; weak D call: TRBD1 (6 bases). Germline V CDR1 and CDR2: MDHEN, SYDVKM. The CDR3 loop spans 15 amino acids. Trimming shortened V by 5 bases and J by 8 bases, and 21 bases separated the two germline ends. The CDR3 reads CASSLTGTTPRGYTF. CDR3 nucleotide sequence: TGTGCCAGCAGTCTCACCGGGACAACACCGAGAGGCTACACCTTC.

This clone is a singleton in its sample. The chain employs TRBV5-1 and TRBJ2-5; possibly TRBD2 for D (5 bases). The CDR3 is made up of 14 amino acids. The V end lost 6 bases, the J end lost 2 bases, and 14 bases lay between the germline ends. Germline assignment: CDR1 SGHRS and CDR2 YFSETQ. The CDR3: CASTPSGTQETQYF. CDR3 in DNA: TGCGCCAGCACCCCCTCGGGAACTCAAGAGACCCAGTACTTC.

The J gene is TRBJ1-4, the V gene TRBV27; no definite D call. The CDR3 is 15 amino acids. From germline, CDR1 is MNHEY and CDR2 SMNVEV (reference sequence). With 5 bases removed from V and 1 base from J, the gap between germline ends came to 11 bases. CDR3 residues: CASSPSMRTNEKLFF. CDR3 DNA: TGTGCCAGCAGTCCCTCTATGCGAACTAATGAAAAACTGTTTTTT.

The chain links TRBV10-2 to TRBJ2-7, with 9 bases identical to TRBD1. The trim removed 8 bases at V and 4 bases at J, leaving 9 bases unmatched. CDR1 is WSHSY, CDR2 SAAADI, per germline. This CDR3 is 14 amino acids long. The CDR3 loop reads CASYRDRETYEQYF. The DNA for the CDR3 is TGCGCCAGCTACCGGGACAGGGAGACTTACGAGCAGTACTTC.

CDR3 amino acids: CASSLVEAGTYEQYF. Written as DNA, the CDR3 is TGTGCCAGCAGCTTAGTCGAAGCGGGTACCTACGAGCAGTACTTC. The chain joins TRBV7-9 to TRBJ2-7, with TRBD2 as a possible D gene (6 bases). The V gene lost 1 base and the J gene lost 2 bases, with 12 bases spanning the gap. CDR1 and CDR2 (germline): SEHNR, FQNEAQ (reference sequence). The length of the CDR3 is 15 residues.

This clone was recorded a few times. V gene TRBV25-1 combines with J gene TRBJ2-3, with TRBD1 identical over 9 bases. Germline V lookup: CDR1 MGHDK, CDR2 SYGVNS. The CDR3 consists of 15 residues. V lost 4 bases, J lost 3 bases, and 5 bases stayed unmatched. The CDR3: CASSVTGGRTDTQYF. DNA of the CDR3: TGTGCCAGCAGTGTAACAGGGGGCAGGACAGATACGCAGTATTTT.

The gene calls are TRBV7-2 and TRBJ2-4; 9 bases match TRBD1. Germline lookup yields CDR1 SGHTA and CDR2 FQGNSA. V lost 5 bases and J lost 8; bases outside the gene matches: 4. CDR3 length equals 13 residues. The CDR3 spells CASSPGTGHIQYF. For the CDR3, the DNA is TGTGCCAGCAGCCCTGGGACAGGGCACATTCAGTACTTC.

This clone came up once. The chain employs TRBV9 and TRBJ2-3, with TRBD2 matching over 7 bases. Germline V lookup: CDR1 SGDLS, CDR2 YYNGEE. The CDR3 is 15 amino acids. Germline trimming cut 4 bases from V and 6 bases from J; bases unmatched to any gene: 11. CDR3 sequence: CASSPGAGDGDTQYF. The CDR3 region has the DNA TGTGCCAGCAGCCCCGGGGCGGGGGATGGGGATACGCAGTATTTT.

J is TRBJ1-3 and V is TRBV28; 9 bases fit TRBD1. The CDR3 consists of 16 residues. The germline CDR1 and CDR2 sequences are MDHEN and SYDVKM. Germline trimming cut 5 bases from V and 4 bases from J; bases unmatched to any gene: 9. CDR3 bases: TGTGCCAGCAGTCGCCCACAGGGGGCTTCAGGAAACACCATATATTTT. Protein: CASSRPQGASGNTIYF.

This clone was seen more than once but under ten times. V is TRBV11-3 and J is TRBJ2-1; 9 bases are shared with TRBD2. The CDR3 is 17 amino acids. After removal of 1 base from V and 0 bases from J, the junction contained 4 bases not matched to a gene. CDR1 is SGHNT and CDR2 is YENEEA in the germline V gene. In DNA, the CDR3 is TGTGCCAGCAGCTTAGGACTAGCGGTAAGCTCCTACAATGAGCAGTTCTTC. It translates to CASSLGLAVSSYNEQFF.

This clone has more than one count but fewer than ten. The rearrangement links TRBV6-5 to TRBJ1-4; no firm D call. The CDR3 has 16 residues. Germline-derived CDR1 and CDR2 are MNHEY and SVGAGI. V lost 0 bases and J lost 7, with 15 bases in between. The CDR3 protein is CASSYSGGRAFEKLFF. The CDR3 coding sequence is TGTGCCAGCAGTTACTCGGGAGGCCGGGCGTTTGAAAAACTGTTTTTT.

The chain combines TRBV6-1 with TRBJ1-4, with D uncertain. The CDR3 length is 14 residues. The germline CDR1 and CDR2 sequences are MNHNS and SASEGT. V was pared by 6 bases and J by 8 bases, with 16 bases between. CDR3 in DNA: TGTGCCAGCAGCGCGACATGGGCAACCGAAAAACTGTTTTTT. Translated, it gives CASSATWATEKLFF.

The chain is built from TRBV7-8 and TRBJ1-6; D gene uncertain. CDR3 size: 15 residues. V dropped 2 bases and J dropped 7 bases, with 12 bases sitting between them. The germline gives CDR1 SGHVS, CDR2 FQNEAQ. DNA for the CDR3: TGTGCCAGCAGCTTAATTTACGGGAAGAATTCACCCCTCCACTTT. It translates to CASSLIYGKNSPLHF.